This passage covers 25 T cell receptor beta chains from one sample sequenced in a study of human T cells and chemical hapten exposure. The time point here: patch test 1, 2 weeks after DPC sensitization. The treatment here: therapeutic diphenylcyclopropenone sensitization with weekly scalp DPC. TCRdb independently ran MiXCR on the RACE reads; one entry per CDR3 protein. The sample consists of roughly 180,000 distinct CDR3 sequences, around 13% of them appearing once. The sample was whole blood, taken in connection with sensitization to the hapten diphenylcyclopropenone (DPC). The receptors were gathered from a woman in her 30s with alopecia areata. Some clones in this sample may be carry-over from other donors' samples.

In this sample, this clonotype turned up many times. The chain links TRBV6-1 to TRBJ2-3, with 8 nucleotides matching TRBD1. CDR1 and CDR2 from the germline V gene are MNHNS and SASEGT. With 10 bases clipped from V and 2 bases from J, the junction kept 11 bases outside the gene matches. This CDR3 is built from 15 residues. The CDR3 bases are TGTGCCACCCTTGCAGGGGGCAGACCCACAGATACGCAGTATTTT. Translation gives CATLAGGRPTDTQYF.

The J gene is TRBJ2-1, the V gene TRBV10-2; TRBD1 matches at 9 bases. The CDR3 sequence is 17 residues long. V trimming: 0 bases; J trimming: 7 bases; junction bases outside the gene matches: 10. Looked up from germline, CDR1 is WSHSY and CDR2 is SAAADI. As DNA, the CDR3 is TGCGCCAGCAGTGAGTCGTTAGGACAGGGGATCAGGAATGAGCAGTTCTTC. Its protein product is CASSESLGQGIRNEQFF.

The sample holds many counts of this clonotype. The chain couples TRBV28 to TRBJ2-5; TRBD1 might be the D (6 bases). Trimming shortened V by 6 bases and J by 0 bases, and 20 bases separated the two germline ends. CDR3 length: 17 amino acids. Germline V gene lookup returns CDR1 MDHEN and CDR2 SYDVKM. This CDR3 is CASSSPADSMYQETQYF. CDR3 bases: TGTGCCAGCAGCTCGCCCGCGGACAGTATGTACCAAGAGACCCAGTACTTC. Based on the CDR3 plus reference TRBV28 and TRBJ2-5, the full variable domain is DVKVTQSSRYLVKRTGEKVFLECVQDMDHENMFWYRQDPGLGLRLIYFSYDVKMKEKGDIPEGYSVSREKKERFSLILESASTNQTSMYLCASSSPADSMYQETQYFGPGTRLLVL.

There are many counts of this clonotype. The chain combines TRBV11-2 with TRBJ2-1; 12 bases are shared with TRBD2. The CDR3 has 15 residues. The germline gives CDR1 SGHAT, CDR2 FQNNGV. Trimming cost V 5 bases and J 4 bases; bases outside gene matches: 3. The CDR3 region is CASSVTSGSYNEQFF. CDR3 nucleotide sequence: TGTGCCAGCAGCGTGACTAGCGGGAGTTACAATGAGCAGTTCTTC.

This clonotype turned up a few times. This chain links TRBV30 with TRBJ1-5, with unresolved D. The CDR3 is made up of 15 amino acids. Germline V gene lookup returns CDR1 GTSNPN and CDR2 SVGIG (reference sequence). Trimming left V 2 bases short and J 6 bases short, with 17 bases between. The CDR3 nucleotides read TGTGCCTGGAGTCCAGCGGGTGCCAGGCCTCAGCCCCAGCATTTT. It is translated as CAWSPAGARPQPQHF.

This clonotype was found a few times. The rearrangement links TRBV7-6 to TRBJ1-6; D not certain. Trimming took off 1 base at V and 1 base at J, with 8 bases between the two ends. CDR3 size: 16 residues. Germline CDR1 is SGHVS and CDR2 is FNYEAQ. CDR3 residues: CASSLGSGSYNSPLHF. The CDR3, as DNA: TGTGCCAGCAGCTTAGGATCAGGATCCTATAATTCACCCCTCCACTTT.

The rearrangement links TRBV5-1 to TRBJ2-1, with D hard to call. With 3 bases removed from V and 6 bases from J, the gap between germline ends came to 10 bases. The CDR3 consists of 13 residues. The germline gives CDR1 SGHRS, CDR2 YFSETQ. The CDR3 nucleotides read TGCGCCAGCAGCTCTGATCTCGGCAATGAGCAGTTCTTC. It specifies CASSSDLGNEQFF.

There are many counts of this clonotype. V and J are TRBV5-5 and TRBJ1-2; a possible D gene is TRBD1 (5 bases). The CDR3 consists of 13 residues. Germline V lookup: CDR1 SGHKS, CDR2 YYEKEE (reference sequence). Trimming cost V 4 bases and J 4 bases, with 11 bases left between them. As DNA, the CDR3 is TGTGCCAGCAGCCAAACGGGACTCTATGGCTACACCTTC. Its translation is CASSQTGLYGYTF.

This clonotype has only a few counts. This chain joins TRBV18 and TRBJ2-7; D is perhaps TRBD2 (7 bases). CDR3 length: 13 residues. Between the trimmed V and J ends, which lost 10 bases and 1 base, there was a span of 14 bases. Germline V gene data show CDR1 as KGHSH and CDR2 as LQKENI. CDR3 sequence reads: CATGGQGSYEQYF. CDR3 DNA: TGTGCCACCGGGGGGCAGGGTTCCTACGAGCAGTACTTC. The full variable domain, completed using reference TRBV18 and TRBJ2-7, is NAGVMQNPRHLVRRRGQEARLRCSPMKGHSHVYWYRQLPEEGLKFMVYLQKENIIDESGMPKERFSAEFPKEGPSILRIQQVVRGDSAAYFCATGGQGSYEQYFGPGTRLTVT.

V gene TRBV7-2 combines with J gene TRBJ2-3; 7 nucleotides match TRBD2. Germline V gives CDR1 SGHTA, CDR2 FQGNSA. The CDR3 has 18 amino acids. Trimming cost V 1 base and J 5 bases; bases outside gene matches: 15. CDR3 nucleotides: TGTGCCAGCAGCTTAGAGGTTTGGGGAGGGCCTTCGGGAGATACGCAGTATTTT. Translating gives CASSLEVWGGPSGDTQYF.

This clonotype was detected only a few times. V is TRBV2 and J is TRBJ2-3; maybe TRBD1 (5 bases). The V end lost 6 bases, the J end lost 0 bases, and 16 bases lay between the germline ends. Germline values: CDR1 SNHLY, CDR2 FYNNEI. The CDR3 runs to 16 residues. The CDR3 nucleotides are TGTGCCAGCAGGACCAACAGGATATCTAGCACAGATACGCAGTATTTT. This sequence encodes CASRTNRISSTDTQYF.

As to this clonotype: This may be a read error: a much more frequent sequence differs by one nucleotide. The CDR3 coding sequence is TGTGCCAACAGCTTAGGGGGTAGCAATCAGCCCCAGCATTTT. This codes for CANSLGGSNQPQHF. V gene TRBV7-9 combines with J gene TRBJ1-5; D is possibly TRBD1 (6 bases). In germline, CDR1 is SEHNR, CDR2 FQNEAQ (reference sequence). The CDR3 extends over 14 amino acids.

CDR3 DNA: TGCAGCGTTGAACCTTCCCGGGACAACTACGAGCAGTACTTC. It yields the protein CSVEPSRDNYEQYF. This sequence joins TRBV29-1 and TRBJ2-7, with D possibly matching TRBD1 (6 bases). Germline CDR1 is SQVTM and CDR2 is ANQGSEA. The ends were cut back, 2 bases at V and 3 bases at J, with 14 bases in the middle. The CDR3 has 14 amino acids.

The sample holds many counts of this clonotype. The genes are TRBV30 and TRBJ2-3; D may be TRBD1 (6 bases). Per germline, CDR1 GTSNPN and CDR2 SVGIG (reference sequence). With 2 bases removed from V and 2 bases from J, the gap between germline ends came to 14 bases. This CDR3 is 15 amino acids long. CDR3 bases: TGTGCCTGGAGTCCAGGGACATCTCACACAGATACGCAGTATTTT. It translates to CAWSPGTSHTDTQYF.

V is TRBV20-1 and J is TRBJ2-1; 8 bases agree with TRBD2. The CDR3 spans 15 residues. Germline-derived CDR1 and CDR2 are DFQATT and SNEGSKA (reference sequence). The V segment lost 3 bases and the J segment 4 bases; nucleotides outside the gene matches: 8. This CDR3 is CSASSGGRRYNEQFF. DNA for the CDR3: TGCAGTGCTAGTTCGGGCGGGAGGAGGTACAATGAGCAGTTCTTC.

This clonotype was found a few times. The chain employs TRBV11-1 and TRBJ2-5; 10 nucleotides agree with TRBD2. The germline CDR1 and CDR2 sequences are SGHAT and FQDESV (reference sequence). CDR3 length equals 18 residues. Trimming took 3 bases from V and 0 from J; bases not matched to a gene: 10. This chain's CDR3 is CASSFGAGGSMYQETQYF. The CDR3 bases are TGTGCCAGCAGCTTTGGAGCGGGAGGGAGTATGTACCAAGAGACCCAGTACTTC.

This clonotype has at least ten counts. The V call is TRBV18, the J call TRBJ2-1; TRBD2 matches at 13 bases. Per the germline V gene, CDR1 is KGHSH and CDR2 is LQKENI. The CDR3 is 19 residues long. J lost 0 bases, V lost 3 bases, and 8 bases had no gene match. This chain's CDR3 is CASSPLRTSGGPSYNEQFF. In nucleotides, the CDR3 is TGTGCCAGCTCACCCCTACGGACTAGCGGGGGACCCTCCTACAATGAGCAGTTCTTC.

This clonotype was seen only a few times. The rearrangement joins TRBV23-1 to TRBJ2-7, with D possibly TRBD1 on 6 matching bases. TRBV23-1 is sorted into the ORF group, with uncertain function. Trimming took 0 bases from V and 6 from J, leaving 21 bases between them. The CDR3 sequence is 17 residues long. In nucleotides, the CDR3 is TGCGCCAGCAGTCAATCCCACAGGGCAGAGGGCAACTGCGAGCAGTACTTC. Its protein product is CASSQSHRAEGNCEQYF.

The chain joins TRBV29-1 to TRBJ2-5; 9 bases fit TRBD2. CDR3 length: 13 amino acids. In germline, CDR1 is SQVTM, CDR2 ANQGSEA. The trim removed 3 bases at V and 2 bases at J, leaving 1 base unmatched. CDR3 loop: CSVERGGQETQYF. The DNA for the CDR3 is TGCAGCGTTGAGCGGGGGGGGCAAGAGACCCAGTACTTC.

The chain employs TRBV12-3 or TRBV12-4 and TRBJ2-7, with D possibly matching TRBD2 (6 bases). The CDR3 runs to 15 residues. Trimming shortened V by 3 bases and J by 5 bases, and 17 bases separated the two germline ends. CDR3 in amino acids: CASSLLGGGPHEQYF. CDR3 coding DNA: TGTGCCAGCAGTTTGCTTGGGGGAGGACCCCACGAGCAGTACTTC.

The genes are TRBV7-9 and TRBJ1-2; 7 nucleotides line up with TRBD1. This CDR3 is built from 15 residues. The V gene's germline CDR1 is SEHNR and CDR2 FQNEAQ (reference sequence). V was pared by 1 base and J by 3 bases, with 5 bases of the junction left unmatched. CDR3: CASSLGQGDDYGYTF. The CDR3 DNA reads TGTGCCAGCAGCTTAGGGCAGGGGGATGACTATGGCTACACCTTC.

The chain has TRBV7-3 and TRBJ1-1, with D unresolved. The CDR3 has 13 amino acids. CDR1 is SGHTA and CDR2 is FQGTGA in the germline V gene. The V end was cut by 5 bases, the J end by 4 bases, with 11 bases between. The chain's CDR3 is CASSIDTRTEAFF. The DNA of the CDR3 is TGTGCCAGCAGCATCGACACCCGCACTGAAGCTTTCTTT.

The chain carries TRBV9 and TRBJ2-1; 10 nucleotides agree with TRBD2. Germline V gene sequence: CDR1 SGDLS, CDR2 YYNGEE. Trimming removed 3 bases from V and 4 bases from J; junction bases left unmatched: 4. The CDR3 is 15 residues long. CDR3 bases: TGTGCCAGCAGCGAAGGACTAGCGGAGTACAATGAGCAGTTCTTC. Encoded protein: CASSEGLAEYNEQFF.

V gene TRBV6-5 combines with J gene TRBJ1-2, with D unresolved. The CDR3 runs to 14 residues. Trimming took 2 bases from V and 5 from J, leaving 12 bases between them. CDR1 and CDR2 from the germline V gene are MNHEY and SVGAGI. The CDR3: CASSYSDEIYGYTF. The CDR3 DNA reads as TGTGCCAGCAGTTACAGTGACGAGATATATGGCTACACCTTC.

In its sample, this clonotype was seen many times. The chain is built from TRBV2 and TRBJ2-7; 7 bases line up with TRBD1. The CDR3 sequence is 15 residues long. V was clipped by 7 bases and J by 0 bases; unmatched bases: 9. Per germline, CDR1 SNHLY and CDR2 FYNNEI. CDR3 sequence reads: CASTGGPLHSYEQYF. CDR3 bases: TGTGCCAGCACAGGGGGACCGCTCCACTCCTACGAGCAGTACTTC. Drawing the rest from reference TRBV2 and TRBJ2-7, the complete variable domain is EPEVTQTPSHQVTQMGQEVILRCVPISNHLYFYWYRQILGQKVEFLVSFYNNEISEKSEIFDDQFSVERPDGSNFTLKIRSTKLEDSAMYFCASTGGPLHSYEQYFGPGTRLTVT.